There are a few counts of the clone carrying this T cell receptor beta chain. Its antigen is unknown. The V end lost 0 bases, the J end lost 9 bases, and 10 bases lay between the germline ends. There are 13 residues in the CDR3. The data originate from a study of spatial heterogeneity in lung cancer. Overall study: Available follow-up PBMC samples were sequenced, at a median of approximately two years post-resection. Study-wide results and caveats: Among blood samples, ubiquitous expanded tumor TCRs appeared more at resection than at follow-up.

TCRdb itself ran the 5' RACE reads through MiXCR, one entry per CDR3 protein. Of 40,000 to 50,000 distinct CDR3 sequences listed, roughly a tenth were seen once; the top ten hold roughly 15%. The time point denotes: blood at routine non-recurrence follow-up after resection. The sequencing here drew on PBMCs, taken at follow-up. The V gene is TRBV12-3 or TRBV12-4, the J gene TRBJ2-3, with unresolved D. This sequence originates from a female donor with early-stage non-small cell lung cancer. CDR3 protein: CASSLAASPTQYF. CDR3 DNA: TGTGCCAGCAGTTTAGCTGCCAGCCCAACGCAGTATTTT.